These T cell receptor beta chains were read from a single sample in a study of T cells after yellow fever vaccination. MiXCR, run by TCRdb on the 5' RACE reads, gives a single entry per CDR3 protein. Of under 250,000 distinct CDR3 sequences detected, 6% to 7.5% appear once; the ten largest clones hold approximately 0.85%. The source was CD4+ T cells sorted from PBMCs, collected 15 days after the yellow fever booster vaccination. The receptor source for this set is a man younger than 45 who received the YFV17D yellow fever vaccine. The CDR3 runs from the conserved cysteine through the conserved F or W. Each record gives: D gene, clone size, V gene, J gene, CDR3 DNA, CDR3 protein. A D gene is named only where the DNA matches it firmly. A row's size may be missing; if present it is once, few, many or a size class.

>TRBD1|many|TRBV5-1|TRBJ2-1
TGCGCCAGCAGCTTGGAGGGACAGGGGTACAATGAGCAGTTCTTC
CASSLEGQGYNEQFF
>TRBD1|-|TRBV9|TRBJ1-6
TGTGCCAGCAGCGCCGGACAGGGGGATTCACCCCTCCACTTT
CASSAGQGDSPLHF
>TRBD2|few|TRBV6-5|TRBJ2-1
TGTGCCAGCAGTTACTCTGAGACTAGCGGATACAATGAGCAGTTCTTC
CASSYSETSGYNEQFF
>-|many|TRBV14|TRBJ2-7
TGTGCCAGCAGCCAAGTCATCTACGAGCAGTACTTC
CASSQVIYEQYF
>TRBD1|few|TRBV18|TRBJ1-6
TGTGCCAGCTCACCGGGACAGGGGTTATATTCACCCCTCCACTTT
CASSPGQGLYSPLHF
>-|many|TRBV7-2|TRBJ2-3
TGTGCCAGCAGCCTTATCGACAGATCTCCGACCACAGATACGCAGTATTTT
CASSLIDRSPTTDTQYF
>-|-|TRBV6-5|TRBJ1-4
TGTGCCAGCAGTTACAAACAGGGCCCTAATGAAAAACTGTTTTTT
CASSYKQGPNEKLFF
>-|many|TRBV7-2|TRBJ2-7
TGTGCCAGCGGCTCGAAAGGGGCTTCCTCCTACGAGCAGTACTTC
CASGSKGASSYEQYF
>-|-|TRBV7-2|TRBJ2-2
TGTGCCAGCAGCAGAGATGTCGTGGACACCGGGGAGCTGTTTTTT
CASSRDVVDTGELFF
>-|-|TRBV18|TRBJ2-2
TGTGCCAGCTCACCACGACAGCAAGGGGAGCTGTTTTTT
CASSPRQQGELFF
>-|few|TRBV19|TRBJ1-5
TGTGCCAGTAGAGGGGAGGGCCAGGGGTCCCAGCATTTT
CASRGEGQGSQHF
>TRBD1|few|TRBV6-5|TRBJ1-5
TGTGCCAGCAGCCACAGGGGTGACCAGCCCCAGCATTTT
CASSHRGDQPQHF
>-|few|TRBV19|TRBJ1-5
TGTGCCAGTAGTTCGGGGGTCCGGCAGCCCCAGCATTTT
CASSSGVRQPQHF
>TRBD2|few|TRBV3-1|TRBJ2-1
TGTGCCAGCAGCCAAGGCGGAAGCGGGATCGTCCCTGAGCAGTTCTTC
CASSQGGSGIVPEQFF
>TRBD1|-|TRBV4-3|TRBJ2-2
TGCGCCAGCAGCCACCGGACAGGGAACACCGGGGAGCTGTTTTTT
CASSHRTGNTGELFF
>TRBD2|-|TRBV20-1|TRBJ2-1
TGCAGTGCTAGGGGCCCGGGACTAAGCATTGAGCAGTTCTTC
CSARGPGLSIEQFF
>-|-|TRBV6-5|TRBJ1-6
TGTGCCAGCAGTTTGTCACAGCCATACCTTCGCCACGATTCACCCCTCCACTTT
CASSLSQPYLRHDSPLHF
>-|few|TRBV19|TRBJ1-4
TGTGCCAGTAGTATATTGACTGCCGAAAAACTGTTTTTT
CASSILTAEKLFF
>TRBD2|few|TRBV5-1|TRBJ2-7
TGCGCCAGCAGCTTGCATCTAGCGGGAGGGAATGAGCAGTACTTC
CASSLHLAGGNEQYF
>-|few|TRBV7-9|TRBJ2-5
TGTGCCACCCGTAGGGAAGAGACCCAGTACTTC
CATRREETQYF
>-|-|TRBV6-1|TRBJ1-2
TGTGCCAGCAGTACGGACGGAGGGCCGGGGGGCTACACCTTC
CASSTDGGPGGYTF
>-|many|TRBV5-6|TRBJ1-2
TGTGCCAGCAGCTCCGGCAGTAGGACCAGTGGCTACACCTTC
CASSSGSRTSGYTF
>TRBD2|many|TRBV5-6|TRBJ2-3
TGTGCCAGCGGGGCACTAGCGGGAGGGCCTTGGGATACGCAGTATTTT
CASGALAGGPWDTQYF
>TRBD1|-|TRBV7-9|TRBJ2-5
TGTGCCAGCAGCTCCGGACAGGCCCCTCAAGAGACCCAGTACTTC
CASSSGQAPQETQYF
>-|few|TRBV20-1|TRBJ1-1
TGCAGTGCTAGGCCTTGGAACACTGAAGCTTTCTTT
CSARPWNTEAFF
>TRBD2|-|TRBV18|TRBJ2-7
TGTGCCAGCTCACCGCCGGGACTAGCGTCACGAGGCGAGCAGTACTTC
CASSPPGLASRGEQYF
>-|few|TRBV4-3|TRBJ2-1
TGCGCCAGCAGCCACTCGGACAGCTACAATGAGCAGTTCTTC
CASSHSDSYNEQFF
>TRBD1|many|TRBV6-5|TRBJ2-3
TGTGCCAGCACCGAACGCCCCAAGACAGGGTTCGGGGCAGATACGCAGTATTTT
CASTERPKTGFGADTQYF
>-|few|TRBV4-3|TRBJ2-5
TGCGCCAGCAGCCAGCTGGGCAGGGCGCCCCCGTTTTGGGCTAGCTGGGACCAAGAGACCCAGTACTTC
CASSQLGRAPPFWASWDQETQYF
>TRBD2|many|TRBV12-3/TRBV12-4|TRBJ2-1
TGTGCCAGCAGTTGGGCCGGGACTAGCAGGAGCTCCTACAATGAGCAGTTCTTC
CASSWAGTSRSSYNEQFF
>-|-|TRBV7-2|TRBJ2-2
TGTGCCAGCAGCGAACACAGGGCCACCGGGGAGCTGTTTTTT
CASSEHRATGELFF
>-|-|TRBV6-2/TRBV6-3|TRBJ2-7
TGTGCCAGCAGTTACTCGAGTATTCCCACCTACGAGCAGTACTTC
CASSYSSIPTYEQYF
>-|many|TRBV29-1|TRBJ1-4
TGCAGCGTCCAAGGGACTGGGAATGAAAAACTGTTTTTT
CSVQGTGNEKLFF
>TRBD1|few|TRBV7-2|TRBJ2-2
TGTGCCAGCAGCCCCACCGGGACAGGGACGACCGGGGAGCTGTTTTTT
CASSPTGTGTTGELFF
>TRBD2|many|TRBV29-1|TRBJ2-1
TGCAGCTCCAGGACTAGCGGTTACAATGAGCAGTTCTTC
CSSRTSGYNEQFF
>-|few|TRBV6-2/TRBV6-3|TRBJ2-1
TGTGCCAGCAGTGACTTAGCGGAGCAGTTCTTC
CASSDLAEQFF
>-|few|TRBV20-1|TRBJ1-1
TGCAGTGCTAGGGGGGGAGGGAACACTGAAGCTTTCTTT
CSARGGGNTEAFF
>TRBD1|-|TRBV20-1|TRBJ2-3
TGCAGTGCTCAAACCGGGACAGAGCTCACAGATACGCAGTATTTT
CSAQTGTELTDTQYF
>-|few|TRBV25-1|TRBJ2-1
TGTGCCAGCAGTGAATTAGGGGAGAATGAGCAGTTCTTC
CASSELGENEQFF
>TRBD2|few|TRBV7-9|TRBJ2-5
TGTGCCAGCAGCTGGTCTAGCGGCCAAGAGACCCAGTACTTC
CASSWSSGQETQYF
>-|few|TRBV19|TRBJ1-5
TGTGCCGGGAACCAGCCCCAGCATTTT
CAGNQPQHF
>TRBD2|many|TRBV7-2|TRBJ2-3
TGTGCCAGCAGCCCAGCTAGCGGGAGGGGCGCAGATACGCAGTATTTT
CASSPASGRGADTQYF
>-|few|TRBV6-1|TRBJ2-1
TGTGCCAGCAGTGATTGGGTGGTGCAGTTCTTC
CASSDWVVQFF
>TRBD2|few|TRBV6-1|TRBJ2-3
TGTGCCAGCAGTCCTAGCGGGATTAGCACAGATACGCAGTATTTT
CASSPSGISTDTQYF
>TRBD2|few|TRBV15|TRBJ2-1
TGTGCCACCAGCAGAGAGGGAAGTACTAGCGGGAGAAATGAGCAGTTCTTC
CATSREGSTSGRNEQFF
>-|-|TRBV10-3|TRBJ1-2
TGTGCCATCAGGGAAAAAGAGTTCCGTGGCTACACCTTC
CAIREKEFRGYTF
>-|-|TRBV11-2|TRBJ2-5
TGTGCCAGCAGCCCCGGGGCAAGGCGGGAGACCCAGTACTTC
CASSPGARRETQYF